This record concerns one T cell receptor (beta chain) sequence. Its specificity is not known. Profiled with immunoSEQ multiplex PCR; TCRdb holds only in-frame clones, not every one. This table holds about 78,000 clones, 88% found once. The record originates from a study of identifying expanded T cells in peripheral blood. Healthy donors had no documented immune events, such as infections, while sampled. Study conclusions and caveats: About 1.3 clones differed between technical replicates, versus approximately 17 and 20 over time.

The specimen was blood. The TCR comes from a person aged 18 to 75 in good health.

The CDR3, as DNA: TGCGCCAGTCTCGCCGGGACTCCCTCGAATGAGCAGTTCTTC. Protein sequence: CASLAGTPSNEQFF. The V gene is TRBV5-1, the J gene TRBJ2-1, with D maybe TRBD2 (6 bases). This CDR3 has 14 amino acids. Germline assignment: CDR1 SGHRS and CDR2 YFSETQ. V lost 8 bases to trimming and J lost 7 bases, with 19 bases between them.